This entry concerns a single T cell receptor (beta chain). This sample stems from a study of T-cell reconstitution after alpha-beta-depleted transplantation in children. A TCRbeta library incorporating unique molecular identifiers was prepared. TCRdb used MiXCR to reprocess the PCR reads, holding one entry per CDR3 protein. This repertoire shows 490,000 or so distinct CDR3 sequences, 12% found once; its top ten account for about 5.4%. This CDR3 comprises 14 residues. Trimming shortened V by 1 base and J by 7 bases, and 13 bases separated the two germline ends. CDR1 and CDR2 (germline): SEHNR, FQNEAQ (reference sequence).

The sequence was collected from a human donor who donated a stem cell graft to a child with combined immunodeficiency. The source material was PBMCs from the stem cell graft donor, sampled from the stem cell graft. V is TRBV7-9 and J is TRBJ2-5; unclear D gene. Here the CDR3 DNA reads TGTGCCAGCAGCTTAGGGCCCTTAAGAGGGACCCAGTACTTC. Its translation: CASSLGPLRGTQYF.